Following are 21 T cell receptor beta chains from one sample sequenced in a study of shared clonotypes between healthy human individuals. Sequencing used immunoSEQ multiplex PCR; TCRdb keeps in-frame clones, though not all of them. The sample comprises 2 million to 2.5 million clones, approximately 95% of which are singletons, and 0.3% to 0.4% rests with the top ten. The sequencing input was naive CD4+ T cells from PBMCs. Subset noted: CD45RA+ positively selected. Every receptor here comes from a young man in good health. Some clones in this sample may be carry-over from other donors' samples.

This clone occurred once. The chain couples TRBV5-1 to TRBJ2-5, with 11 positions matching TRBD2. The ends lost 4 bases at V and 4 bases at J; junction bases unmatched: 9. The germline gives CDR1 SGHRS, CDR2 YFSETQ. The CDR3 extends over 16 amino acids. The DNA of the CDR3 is TGCGCCAGCAGCGCCTTAGCGGGAGGGCCAGGAGAGACCCAGTACTTC. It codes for CASSALAGGPGETQYF.

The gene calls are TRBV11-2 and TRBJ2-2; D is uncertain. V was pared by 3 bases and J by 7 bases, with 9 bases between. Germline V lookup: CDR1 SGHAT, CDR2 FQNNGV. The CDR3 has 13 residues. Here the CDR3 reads CASSLEGFGELFF. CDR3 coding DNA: TGTGCCAGCAGCTTGGAAGGATTCGGGGAGCTGTTTTTT.

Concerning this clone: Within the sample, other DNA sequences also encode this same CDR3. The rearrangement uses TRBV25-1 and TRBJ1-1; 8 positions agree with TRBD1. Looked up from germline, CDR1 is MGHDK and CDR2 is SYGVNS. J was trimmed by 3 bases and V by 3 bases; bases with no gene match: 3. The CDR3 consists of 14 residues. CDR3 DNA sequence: TGTGCCAGCAGTGATCGACAGGGGTACACTGAAGCTTTCTTT. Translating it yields CASSDRQGYTEAFF.

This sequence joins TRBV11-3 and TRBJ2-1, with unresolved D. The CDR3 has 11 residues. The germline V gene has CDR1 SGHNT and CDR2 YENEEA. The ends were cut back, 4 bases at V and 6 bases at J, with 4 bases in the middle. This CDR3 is CASSSGNEQFF. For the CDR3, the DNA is TGTGCCAGCAGCTCCGGCAATGAGCAGTTCTTC.

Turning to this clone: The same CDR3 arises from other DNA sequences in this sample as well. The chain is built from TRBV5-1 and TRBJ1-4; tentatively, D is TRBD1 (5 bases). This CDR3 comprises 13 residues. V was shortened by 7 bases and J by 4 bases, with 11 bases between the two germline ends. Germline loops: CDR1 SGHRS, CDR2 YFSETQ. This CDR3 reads CASSGTDNEKLFF. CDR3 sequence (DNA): TGCGCCAGCTCCGGGACGGATAATGAAAAACTGTTTTTT.

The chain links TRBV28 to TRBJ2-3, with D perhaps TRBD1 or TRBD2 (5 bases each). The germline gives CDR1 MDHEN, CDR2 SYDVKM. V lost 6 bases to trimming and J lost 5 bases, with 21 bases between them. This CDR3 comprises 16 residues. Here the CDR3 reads CASSNWDLTGRDTQYF. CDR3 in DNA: TGTGCCAGCAGCAATTGGGACCTTACGGGGCGAGATACGCAGTATTTT.

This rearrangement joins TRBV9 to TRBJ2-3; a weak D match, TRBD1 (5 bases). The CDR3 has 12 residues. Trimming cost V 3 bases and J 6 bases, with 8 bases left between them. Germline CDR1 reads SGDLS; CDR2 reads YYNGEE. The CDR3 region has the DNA TGTGCCAGCAGCGAGGGGTGGGATACGCAGTATTTT. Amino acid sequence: CASSEGWDTQYF.

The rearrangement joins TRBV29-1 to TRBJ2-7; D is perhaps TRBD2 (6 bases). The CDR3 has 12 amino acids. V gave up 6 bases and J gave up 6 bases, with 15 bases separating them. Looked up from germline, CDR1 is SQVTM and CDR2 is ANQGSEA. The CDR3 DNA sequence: TGCAGCGTCTCTTGGAGGGACGGCGAGCAGTACTTC. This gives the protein CSVSWRDGEQYF.

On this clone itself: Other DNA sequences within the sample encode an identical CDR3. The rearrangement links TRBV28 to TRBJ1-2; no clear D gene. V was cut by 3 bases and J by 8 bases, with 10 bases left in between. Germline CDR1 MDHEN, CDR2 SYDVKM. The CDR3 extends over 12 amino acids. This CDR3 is CASSFPGSGYTF. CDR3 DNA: TGTGCCAGCAGTTTCCCCGGGAGCGGCTACACCTTC.

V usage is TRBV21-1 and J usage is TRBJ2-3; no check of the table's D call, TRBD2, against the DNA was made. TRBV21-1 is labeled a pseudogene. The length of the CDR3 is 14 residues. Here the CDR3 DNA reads TGTGCCAGCAAGGACTTCGATAGCGTGGATACGCAGTATTTT. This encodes CASKDFDSVDTQYF.

This chain's CDR3 is CASNNSSGRIKNTEAFF. The CDR3 bases are TGTGCCAGCAACAATTCTTCGGGACGTATTAAGAACACTGAAGCTTTCTTT. The chain is built from TRBV5-4 and TRBJ1-1; the D gene is possibly TRBD1 (5 bases). Germline-derived CDR1 and CDR2 are SGHNT and YYREEE (reference sequence). CDR3 length equals 17 residues. Trimming took off 6 bases at V and 1 base at J, with 22 bases between the two ends.

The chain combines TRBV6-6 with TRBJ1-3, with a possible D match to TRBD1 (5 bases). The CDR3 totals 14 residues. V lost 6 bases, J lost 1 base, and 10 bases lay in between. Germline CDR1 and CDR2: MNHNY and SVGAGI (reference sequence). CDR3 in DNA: TGTGCCAGCAGCAGGGATCTATCTGGAAACACCATATATTTT. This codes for CASSRDLSGNTIYF.

The CDR3 loop reads CAWSISRTSTTYEKLFF. CDR3 DNA: TGTGCCTGGAGTATCTCCCGGACATCTACCACGTACGAAAAACTGTTTTTT. The chain recombines TRBV30 with TRBJ1-4, with D possibly being TRBD1 (5 bases). Germline CDR1 GTSNPN, CDR2 SVGIG (reference sequence). The CDR3 contains 17 residues. Trimming pared 2 bases from V and 8 bases from J, leaving 24 bases between.

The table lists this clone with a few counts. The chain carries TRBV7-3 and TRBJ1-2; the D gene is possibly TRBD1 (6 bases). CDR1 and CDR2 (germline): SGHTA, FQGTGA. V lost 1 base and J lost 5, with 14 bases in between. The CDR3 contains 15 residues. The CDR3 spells CASSLSGDRNYGYTF. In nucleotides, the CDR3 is TGTGCCAGCAGCTTAAGCGGAGACAGGAATTATGGCTACACCTTC.

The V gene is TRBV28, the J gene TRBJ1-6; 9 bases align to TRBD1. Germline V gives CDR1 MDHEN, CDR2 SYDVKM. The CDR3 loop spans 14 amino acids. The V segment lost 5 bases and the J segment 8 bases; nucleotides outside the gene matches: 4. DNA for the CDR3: TGTGCCAGCAGTCCCGGGACAGGGTATTCACCCCTCCACTTT. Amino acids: CASSPGTGYSPLHF.

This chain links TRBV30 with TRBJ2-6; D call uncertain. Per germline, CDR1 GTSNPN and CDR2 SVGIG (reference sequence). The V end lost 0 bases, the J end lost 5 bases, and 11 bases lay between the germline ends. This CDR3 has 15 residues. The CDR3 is CAWSVWSRRANVLTF. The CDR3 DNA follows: TGTGCCTGGAGTGTATGGTCCCGGAGGGCCAACGTCCTGACTTTC.

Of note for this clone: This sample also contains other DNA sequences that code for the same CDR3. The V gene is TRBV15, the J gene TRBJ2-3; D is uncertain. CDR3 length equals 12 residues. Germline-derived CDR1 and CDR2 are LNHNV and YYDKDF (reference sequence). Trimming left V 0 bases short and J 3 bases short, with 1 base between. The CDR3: CATSRDTDTQYF. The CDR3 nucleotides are TGTGCCACCAGCAGAGATACAGATACGCAGTATTTT.

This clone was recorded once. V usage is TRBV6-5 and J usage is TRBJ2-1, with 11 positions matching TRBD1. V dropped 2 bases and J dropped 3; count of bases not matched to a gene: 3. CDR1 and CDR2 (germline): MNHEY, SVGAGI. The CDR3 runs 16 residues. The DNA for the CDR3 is TGTGCCAGCAGTTACCTGGGACAGGGGGGCTACAATGAGCAGTTCTTC. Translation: CASSYLGQGGYNEQFF.

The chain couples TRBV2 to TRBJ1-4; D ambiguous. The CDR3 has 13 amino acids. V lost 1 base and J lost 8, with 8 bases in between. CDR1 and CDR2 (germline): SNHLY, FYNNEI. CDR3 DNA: TGTGCCAGCAGTGAAGGGGTTCAGGAAAAACTGTTTTTT. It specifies CASSEGVQEKLFF.

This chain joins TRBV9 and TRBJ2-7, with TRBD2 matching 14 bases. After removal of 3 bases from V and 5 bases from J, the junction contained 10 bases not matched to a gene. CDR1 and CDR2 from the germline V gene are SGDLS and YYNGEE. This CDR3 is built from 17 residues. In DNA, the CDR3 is TGTGCCAGCAGCGCACCCGGGACTAGCGGGAGAGCCCACGAGCAGTACTTC. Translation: CASSAPGTSGRAHEQYF.

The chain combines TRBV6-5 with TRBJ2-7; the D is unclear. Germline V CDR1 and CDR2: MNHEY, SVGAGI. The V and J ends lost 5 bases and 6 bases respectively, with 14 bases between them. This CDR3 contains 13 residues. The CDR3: CASSPVSSLEQYF. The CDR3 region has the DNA TGTGCCAGCAGTCCCGTTTCATCTCTCGAGCAGTACTTC.